This T cell receptor beta chain was identified in a study of T cells in Graves' hyperthyroidism and ophthalmopathy. Study overall: Peripheral blood was collected at initial diagnosis, before any treatment. Overall study results and limits: Ophthalmopathy was separated from stable hyperthyroidism by a 13 V-J model. In the blood, most expanded thyroid clonotypes above 0.001 appeared as well.

The PBMCs were sourced from fresh peripheral blood (less than 11 ml). RNA transcripts yielded amplified TCR beta CDR3 regions. When the TCR CDR3 underwent first-round RT-PCR, the HTBI primer set was used. TCRdb itself ran the multiplex PCR reads through MiXCR, one entry per CDR3 protein. The table shows fewer than 900,000 distinct CDR3 sequences, with around 20% occurring only once. There are a few counts of this clonotype. Its antigen is still unknown. Per germline, CDR1 MNHEY and CDR2 SMNVEV (reference sequence). Losses at the gene ends were 3 bases for V and 4 bases for J; bases not matched to a gene: 2. This CDR3 has 14 residues.

This sequence was found in a woman in her 50s with Graves' hyperthyroidism that later progressed to Graves' ophthalmopathy. V is TRBV27 and J is TRBJ1-3, with TRBD1 matching 8 bases. The specimen sequenced was blood. DNA for the CDR3: TGTGCCAGCAGTTTTCAGGGGGCGGGAAACACCATATATTTT. It encodes CASSFQGAGNTIYF.